This passage covers 31 T cell receptor beta chains from one sample sequenced in a study of blood T cells in healthy people across ages (dated by TCRdb to between 2015 and 2017). Libraries came from 5' RACE. Sequenced on an Illumina HiSeq 2500. A second about 7 to 12 cycle PCR used a sample-barcoded 5' primer and a J-beta primer mix. Through fastp at Q25 and MiXCR, TCRdb rebuilt clones from the public reads, retaining in-frame beta chains. Rows matching on CDR3 protein sequence are summarized as one entry with the most common DNA and genes. For this sample the table gives around 820,000 distinct CDR3 sequences, of which around 25% were detected only once. Under 4.5% of the sample rests with the top ten. This same sample was also taken into another study, of T cells of mothers and their children.

The sequencing sample was made of blood. The receptor source for this set is a boy under 18 in good health.

This clonotype came up many times. V and J are TRBV7-6 and TRBJ2-3, with D possibly called TRBD1 or TRBD2 (5 bases each). The CDR3 spans 16 residues. V was shortened by 5 bases and J by 0 bases, with 15 bases between the two germline ends. The V gene's germline CDR1 is SGHVS and CDR2 FNYEAQ. CDR3 region: CASSQGGTPSTDTQYF. The CDR3 DNA is TGTGCCAGCAGCCAGGGTGGGACCCCGAGCACAGATACGCAGTATTTT.

The chain uses TRBV7-9 and TRBJ2-1; TRBD2 matches 9 bases. The trim removed 1 base at V and 2 bases at J, leaving 0 bases unmatched. The CDR3 totals 15 residues. Germline CDR1 is SEHNR and CDR2 is FQNEAQ (reference sequence). The CDR3 DNA is TGTGCCAGCAGCTTAGGCGGGAGGGCCTACAATGAGCAGTTCTTC. Its protein is CASSLGGRAYNEQFF.

The chain links TRBV9 to TRBJ2-5; D gene uncertain. Deletions cut 4 bases from V and 4 bases from J, with 14 bases between. The germline V gene encodes CDR1 SGDLS and CDR2 YYNGEE. The length of the CDR3 is 14 residues. The CDR3 sequence is CASSKLLRGETQYF. DNA of the CDR3: TGTGCCAGCAGCAAACTTCTGCGCGGAGAGACCCAGTACTTC.

This chain uses TRBV6-2 or TRBV6-3 with TRBJ2-2; the match to TRBD1 covers 8 bases. The V gene's germline CDR1 is MNHEY and CDR2 SVGEGT. This CDR3 is built from 14 residues. V lost 6 bases, J lost 3 bases, and 3 bases stayed unmatched. The CDR3 sequence is CASRPQGDTGELFF. The CDR3 bases are TGTGCCAGCAGACCACAGGGGGACACCGGGGAGCTGTTTTTT.

This clonotype has more than one count but fewer than ten. CDR3 loop: CASSLVSPDTQYF. CDR3 nucleotide sequence: TGTGCCAGCAGCTTAGTCAGTCCAGATACGCAGTATTTT. V and J are TRBV7-2 and TRBJ2-3; D is undetermined. The V and J ends lost 1 base and 4 bases respectively, with 6 bases between them. Germline loops: CDR1 SGHTA, CDR2 FQGNSA. The length of the CDR3 is 13 residues. Drawing the rest from reference TRBV7-2 and TRBJ2-3, the complete variable domain is GAGVSQSPSNKVTEKGKDVELRCDPISGHTALYWYRQSLGQGLEFLIYFQGNSAPDKSGLPSDRFSAERTGGSVSTLTIQRTQQEDSAVYLCASSLVSPDTQYFGPGTRLTVL.

This clonotype showed up just a few times. The rearrangement links TRBV4-3 to TRBJ2-7, with TRBD1 as a possible D gene (5 bases). The germline V and J ends were trimmed by 0 bases and 3 bases, with 12 bases remaining between them. The length of the CDR3 is 15 residues. CDR1 and CDR2 from the germline V gene are LGHNA and YSLEER. The CDR3 DNA reads TGCGCCAGCAGCCAAGATAGAGAACAGGACTACGAGCAGTACTTC. It yields the protein CASSQDREQDYEQYF.

The V gene is TRBV20-1, the J gene TRBJ2-1, with D uncertain. CDR1 is DFQATT and CDR2 is SNEGSKA in the germline V gene (reference sequence). Trimming removed 0 bases from V and 0 bases from J, with 9 bases in between. The CDR3 contains 15 residues. In DNA form, the CDR3 reads TGCAGTGCTAGAGATACCCGAAGCTCCTACAATGAGCAGTTCTTC. Translation: CSARDTRSSYNEQFF.

This clonotype came up a few times. CDR3 bases: TGTGCCACCAGTGACCGAAGAGACCAGGGGATCAATCAGCCCCAGCATTTT. This translates into CATSDRRDQGINQPQHF. The gene calls are TRBV24-1 and TRBJ1-5, with D maybe TRBD1 (6 bases). The CDR3 has 17 residues. The V end lost 4 bases, the J end lost 3 bases, and 18 bases lay between the germline ends. Germline-derived CDR1 and CDR2 are KGHDR and SFDVKD.

This chain uses TRBV2 with TRBJ2-1; TRBD1 matches 9 bases. Trimming took 8 bases from V and 7 from J; bases not matched to a gene: 3. This CDR3 has 12 residues. Looked up from germline, CDR1 is SNHLY and CDR2 is FYNNEI. CDR3 bases: TGTGCCAGCGGGACAGGGATGAATGAGCAGTTCTTC. Translation: CASGTGMNEQFF.

As to this clonotype: One end of the junction is discordant with germline, which a read error may explain. The V call is TRBV7-3, the J call TRBJ2-1; D is unclear. CDR3 size: 12 residues. Germline V gives CDR1 SGHTA, CDR2 FQGTGA. CDR3 coding DNA: TGTGCCAGCAGCAACCGTCTGGGTGAGCAGCTCTTC. Translation gives CASSNRLGEQLF.

The chain combines TRBV29-1 with TRBJ2-7, with 9 positions matching TRBD2. The V gene's germline CDR1 is SQVTM and CDR2 ANQGSEA. The CDR3 is 13 amino acids. V lost 3 bases to trimming and J lost 4 bases; unmatched junction nucleotides: 4. The CDR3 loop reads CSVEVAGAYEQYF. The CDR3, as DNA: TGCAGCGTTGAGGTAGCGGGGGCGTACGAGCAGTACTTC.

The chain links TRBV20-1 to TRBJ1-1; 7 positions match TRBD1. The germline gives CDR1 DFQATT, CDR2 SNEGSKA (reference sequence). The CDR3 sequence is 11 residues long. Germline trimming cut 6 bases from V and 8 bases from J; bases unmatched to any gene: 6. The CDR3 loop is CSAGQAAEAFF. The CDR3 nucleotides are TGCAGTGCCGGACAGGCCGCCGAAGCTTTCTTT.

V is TRBV29-1 and J is TRBJ2-5, with D perhaps TRBD2 (6 bases). The J call may not be correct, given that the DNA end is closer to TRBJ2-7. CDR1 is SQVTM and CDR2 is ANQGSEA in the germline V gene. The CDR3 extends over 13 amino acids. CDR3 protein: CSVAGRGSYEQYF. The CDR3 nucleotides are TGCAGCGTTGCGGGGCGGGGAAGCTACGAGCAGTACTTC.

V gene TRBV20-1 combines with J gene TRBJ2-1; possibly TRBD2 for D (6 bases). The CDR3 is made up of 14 amino acids. The V gene lost 4 bases and the J gene lost 9 bases, with 19 bases spanning the gap. Germline V gene data show CDR1 as DFQATT and CDR2 as SNEGSKA (reference sequence). CDR3 in amino acids: CSATRGGKRGEQFF. The CDR3 bases are TGCAGTGCTACCCGTGGGGGGAAAAGAGGTGAGCAGTTCTTC.

This chain joins TRBV27 and TRBJ1-3, with D unclear. Trimming stripped 7 bases from V and 1 base from J, with 14 bases between. Germline loops: CDR1 MNHEY, CDR2 SMNVEV (reference sequence). The CDR3 is 15 residues long. For the CDR3, the DNA is TGTGCCAGCATCAGGCTGGTGGGATCTGGAAACACCATATATTTT. Protein product: CASIRLVGSGNTIYF.

V is TRBV7-8 and J is TRBJ1-3; D unclear. The CDR3 totals 12 residues. Looked up from germline, CDR1 is SGHVS and CDR2 is FQNEAQ. V dropped 3 bases and J dropped 5 bases, with 5 bases sitting between them. CDR3 sequence: CASSFVRNTIYF. CDR3 coding DNA: TGTGCCAGCAGCTTTGTCCGAAACACCATATATTTT. Full variable domain (outside the CDR3, taken from reference TRBV7-8 and TRBJ1-3): GAGVSQSPRYKVAKRGQDVALRCDPISGHVSLFWYQQALGQGPEFLTYFQNEAQLDKSGLPSDRFFAERPEGSVSTLKIQRTQQEDSAVYLCASSFVRNTIYFGEGSWLTVV.

The chain joins TRBV2 to TRBJ1-2; 8 positions match TRBD1. V shed 4 bases and J 8 bases; nucleotides not matched to a gene: 3. Germline loops: CDR1 SNHLY, CDR2 FYNNEI. This CDR3 spans 12 amino acids. The CDR3: CASSAGGEGYTF. DNA of the CDR3: TGTGCCAGCAGTGCAGGGGGCGAGGGCTACACCTTC.

A note on this clonotype: At one boundary the junction diverges from the germline segment, which might be a read error. This chain connects TRBV5-1 to TRBJ1-4, with 8 positions matching TRBD1. The germline gives CDR1 SGHRS, CDR2 YFSETQ. The CDR3 contains 15 residues. CDR3 in amino acids: CACSPGQDPREKLFF. DNA for the CDR3: TGCGCCTGCAGCCCGGGACAGGACCCCCGCGAAAAACTGTTTTTT.

The CDR3 loop reads CASSLGGFEAFF. The CDR3 coding sequence is TGTGCCAGCAGTTTAGGCGGCTTTGAAGCTTTCTTT. This chain joins TRBV12-3 or TRBV12-4 and TRBJ1-1; D is unresolved. V lost 1 base to trimming and J lost 7 bases, with 7 bases between them. CDR3 length: 12 amino acids.

CDR3 loop: CASSSGQGSSETQYF. CDR3 bases: TGTGCCAGCAGCTCCGGACAGGGATCATCAGAGACCCAGTACTTC. The chain links TRBV7-2 to TRBJ2-5, with TRBD1 matching over 8 bases. CDR1 and CDR2 from the germline V gene are SGHTA and FQGNSA. CDR3 length equals 15 residues. The trim removed 4 bases at V and 4 bases at J, leaving 8 bases unmatched.

In its sample, this clonotype was seen a few times. The chain joins TRBV5-1 to TRBJ2-7; TRBD1 matches at 9 bases. With 0 bases clipped from V and 2 bases from J, the junction kept 9 bases outside the gene matches. The CDR3 covers 17 residues. The V gene's germline CDR1 is SGHRS and CDR2 YFSETQ. The CDR3 coding sequence is TGCGCCAGCAGCTTGGAATGGACAGGGGCCTACCCCTACGAGCAGTACTTC. Protein product: CASSLEWTGAYPYEQYF.

The gene calls are TRBV4-3 and TRBJ1-2; tentatively, D is TRBD1 (5 bases). V was shortened by 3 bases and J by 4 bases, with 18 bases between the two germline ends. Germline V gene data show CDR1 as LGHNA and CDR2 as YSLEER. The CDR3 is 16 amino acids. The CDR3 here is CASSQIKGQLAYGYTF. The CDR3 DNA sequence: TGCGCCAGCAGCCAGATAAAGGGGCAGCTGGCCTATGGCTACACCTTC.

There are a few counts of this clonotype. The chain is built from TRBV9 and TRBJ1-2, with D unresolved. There are 12 residues in the CDR3. With 3 bases removed from V and 7 bases from J, the gap between germline ends came to 10 bases. Germline values: CDR1 SGDLS, CDR2 YYNGEE. The CDR3 here is CASSELVAGYTF. The CDR3 nucleotides read TGTGCCAGCAGCGAATTGGTAGCTGGCTACACCTTC.

The genes are TRBV12-3 or TRBV12-4 and TRBJ1-2; D is undetermined. This CDR3 is built from 13 residues. Deletions cut 3 bases from V and 8 bases from J, with 13 bases between. The CDR3 sequence is CASSFSHALGYTF. Here the CDR3 DNA reads TGTGCCAGCAGTTTTAGTCATGCCCTCGGCTACACCTTC.

A few counts support this clonotype. The rearrangement joins TRBV20-1 to TRBJ2-1; 9 bases line up with TRBD1. The CDR3 runs 14 residues. The V and J ends lost 5 bases and 3 bases, in that order; junction bases with no gene match: 5. The germline CDR1 and CDR2 sequences are DFQATT and SNEGSKA (reference sequence). CDR3 protein: CSAGGQGSYNEQFF. CDR3 DNA: TGCAGTGCTGGGGGACAGGGAAGCTACAATGAGCAGTTCTTC.

V is TRBV28 and J is TRBJ1-2; no definite D call. Germline V lookup: CDR1 MDHEN, CDR2 SYDVKM. The V gene lost 4 bases and the J gene lost 2 bases, with 8 bases spanning the gap. The CDR3 spans 13 residues. The CDR3 sequence is CASSSPGNYGYTF. The CDR3 DNA follows: TGTGCCAGCAGTTCTCCGGGGAACTATGGCTACACCTTC.

CDR3 coding DNA: TGTGCCAGTAGTAGCAGACAGGACCCCTACAATGAGCAGTTCTTC. Translation gives CASSSRQDPYNEQFF. The V and J genes are TRBV19 and TRBJ2-1; weak D call: TRBD1 (6 bases). Germline CDR1 LNHDA, CDR2 SQIVND (reference sequence). Between the trimmed V and J ends, which lost 4 bases and 2 bases, there was a span of 12 bases. The CDR3 is made up of 15 amino acids.

A few counts support this clonotype. One junction end disagrees with the germline gene, perhaps due to a read error. The chain has TRBV7-7 and TRBJ2-7; D perhaps matches TRBD1 (6 bases). The germline V gene encodes CDR1 SSHAT and CDR2 FNYEAQ (reference sequence). CDR3 length: 15 amino acids. The CDR3 DNA sequence: TGTGCTAGCAGCTTAGAATCCGGGACACGCTCCGAGCAGTACTTC. Its translation: CASSLESGTRSEQYF.

This clonotype appeared a single time. V and J are TRBV20-1 and TRBJ2-7; possible D gene TRBD1, 6 bases. V shed 3 bases and J shed 0 bases, with 9 bases lying between them. The CDR3 sequence is 13 residues long. CDR1 DFQATT and CDR2 SNEGSKA come from the germline V gene (reference sequence). The CDR3 sequence is CSASHRASYEQYF. The DNA for the CDR3 is TGCAGTGCTAGTCACAGGGCCTCCTACGAGCAGTACTTC.

This chain joins TRBV20-1 and TRBJ1-2; TRBD1 is a possible D gene (5 bases). Germline loops: CDR1 DFQATT, CDR2 SNEGSKA (reference sequence). The CDR3 loop spans 16 amino acids. Trimming cost V 4 bases and J 0 bases, with 18 bases left between them. CDR3 sequence: CSAMRLDSEANYGYTF. The DNA for the CDR3 is TGCAGTGCTATGAGGCTTGACAGTGAAGCTAACTATGGCTACACCTTC.

This rearrangement joins TRBV7-8 to TRBJ1-4; D possibly corresponds to TRBD1 (5 bases). The CDR3 runs to 15 residues. From germline, CDR1 is SGHVS and CDR2 FQNEAQ. V lost 4 bases to trimming and J lost 9 bases, with 18 bases between them. CDR3 protein: CASSSSPGSYQKLFF. The CDR3 coding sequence is TGTGCCAGCAGCTCCTCGCCAGGGAGTTATCAAAAACTGTTTTTT. The whole variable domain, remainder taken from reference TRBV7-8 and TRBJ1-4, is GAGVSQSPRYKVAKRGQDVALRCDPISGHVSLFWYQQALGQGPEFLTYFQNEAQLDKSGLPSDRFFAERPEGSVSTLKIQRTQQEDSAVYLCASSSSPGSYQKLFFGSGTQLSVL.